Listed here are 18 T cell receptor beta chains from one sample, sequenced in a study of blood T cell repertoires in COVID-19. The data were produced by immunoSEQ multiplex PCR, yet TCRdb's version contains in-frame clones alone and is incomplete. This table holds about 63,000 clones, 88% found once. Material for sequencing was peripheral blood. These receptors were collected from a human donor in a cohort sampled during active COVID-19.

The genes are TRBV4-3 and TRBJ2-7; TRBD1 agrees at 8 bases. Germline CDR1 and CDR2: LGHNA and YSLEER. The CDR3 is 13 residues long. Trimming took 3 bases from V and 6 from J; bases not matched to a gene: 4. The CDR3 loop reads CASSHGQGFEQYF. The DNA of the CDR3 is TGCGCCAGCAGCCACGGACAGGGTTTCGAGCAGTACTTC.

The rearrangement links TRBV27 to TRBJ2-3, with 13 bases that match TRBD2. The CDR3 loop spans 19 amino acids. Germline lookup yields CDR1 MNHEY and CDR2 SMNVEV (reference sequence). V shed 4 bases, J shed 4 bases, and the junction held 14 bases outside the gene matches. DNA of the CDR3: TGTGCCAGCAGTTCCGGACTAGCGGGAGAGGTTACCTCCGCAGATACGCAGTATTTT. Its protein is CASSSGLAGEVTSADTQYF.

Here the CDR3 reads CASRRRTGIYGYTF. The CDR3 coding sequence is TGTGCCAGCAGGAGAAGGACAGGGATCTATGGCTACACCTTC. J is TRBJ1-2 and V is TRBV5-6; the match to TRBD1 covers 8 bases. This CDR3 contains 14 residues. Germline CDR1 and CDR2: SGHDT and YYEEEE. V lost 5 bases and J lost 4; bases outside the gene matches: 7.

The V and J genes are TRBV4-2 and TRBJ1-3; D is unresolved. Germline values: CDR1 LGHNA, CDR2 YNFKEQ. This CDR3 comprises 17 residues. Trimming removed 0 bases from V and 4 bases from J, with 16 bases in between. The CDR3 region has the DNA TGTGCCAGCAGCCAAGACGTGACGCGAGGAGGAGGAAACACCATATATTTT. It is translated as CASSQDVTRGGGNTIYF.

The V gene is TRBV6-5, the J gene TRBJ1-5; TRBD1 might be the D (5 bases). V was shortened by 6 bases and J by 3 bases, with 15 bases between the two germline ends. The CDR3 consists of 15 residues. Germline V gene lookup returns CDR1 MNHEY and CDR2 SVGAGI. CDR3 residues: CASSRGSQDNQPQHF. In DNA form, the CDR3 reads TGTGCCAGCAGCCGGGGGTCGCAGGACAATCAGCCCCAGCATTTT.

In DNA form, the CDR3 reads TGTGCCAGCAAGGCGACACCCGATAGCAATCAGCCCCAGCATTTT. Translation gives CASKATPDSNQPQHF. The chain employs TRBV6-5 and TRBJ1-5; D uncertain. This CDR3 region has 15 residues. The germline V gene has CDR1 MNHEY and CDR2 SVGAGI. The V gene lost 7 bases and the J gene lost 0 bases, with 13 bases spanning the gap.

The gene calls are TRBV19 and TRBJ1-3; D is possibly TRBD1 (6 bases). The CDR3 totals 14 residues. Germline V gene sequence: CDR1 LNHDA, CDR2 SQIVND (reference sequence). The ends were cut back, 6 bases at V and 0 bases at J, with 9 bases in the middle. CDR3 in DNA: TGTGCCAGTAGAGAACAGGGCTCTGGAAACACCATATATTTT. Amino acids: CASREQGSGNTIYF.

J is TRBJ1-4 and V is TRBV5-1; possibly TRBD1 for D (6 bases). Looked up from germline, CDR1 is SGHRS and CDR2 is YFSETQ. This CDR3 spans 14 amino acids. V was cut by 3 bases and J by 4 bases, with 10 bases left in between. CDR3 in amino acids: CASSSTGDNEKLFF. DNA for the CDR3: TGCGCCAGCAGCTCGACAGGCGATAATGAAAAACTGTTTTTT.

The chain links TRBV18 to TRBJ2-1, with a tentative D call TRBD2 (7 bases). The V end was cut by 5 bases, the J end by 7 bases, with 15 bases between. The CDR3 covers 14 residues. The V gene's germline CDR1 is KGHSH and CDR2 LQKENI. The CDR3 DNA reads TGTGCCAGCTCAGGAGGGGGGGCCCGGAATGAGCAGTTCTTC. Protein sequence: CASSGGGARNEQFF.

This clone was detected only once. The chain is built from TRBV11-2 and TRBJ2-1, with 9 nucleotides matching TRBD2. Germline trimming cut 1 base from V and 7 bases from J; bases unmatched to any gene: 8. Germline lookup yields CDR1 SGHAT and CDR2 FQNNGV. There are 16 residues in the CDR3. The CDR3 region is CASSLGREGRKNEQFF. CDR3 nucleotides: TGTGCCAGCAGCTTAGGGCGGGAGGGCCGTAAAAATGAGCAGTTCTTC.

V and J are TRBV2 and TRBJ1-5; 8 bases fit TRBD1. This CDR3 has 15 amino acids. Germline trimming cut 8 bases from V and 0 bases from J; bases unmatched to any gene: 6. The germline CDR1 and CDR2 sequences are SNHLY and FYNNEI. The CDR3 reads CASGRQGPSNQPQHF. The CDR3 DNA reads as TGTGCCAGCGGAAGACAGGGGCCTAGCAATCAGCCCCAGCATTTT.

The chain couples TRBV5-1 to TRBJ2-5; D is possibly TRBD1 (5 bases). This CDR3 is built from 14 residues. Germline V CDR1 and CDR2: SGHRS, YFSETQ. Trimming cost V 0 bases and J 5 bases, with 11 bases left between them. The CDR3 nucleotides read TGCGCCAGCAGCTTGGAGGCAGGGCGTGAGACCCAGTACTTC. This encodes CASSLEAGRETQYF.

This chain uses TRBV15 with TRBJ2-1, with 8 bases lining up with TRBD2. Germline assignment: CDR1 LNHNV and CDR2 YYDKDF (reference sequence). The J segment lost 8 bases and the V segment lost 3 bases, leaving 12 bases of the junction unmatched. The CDR3 totals 16 residues. CDR3 residues: CATSSRAGAILYEQFF. CDR3 DNA: TGTGCCACCAGCAGCCGAGCGGGAGCCATTTTGTATGAGCAGTTCTTC.

V is TRBV5-1 and J is TRBJ1-1; 8 nucleotides line up with TRBD1. V dropped 5 bases and J dropped 1; count of bases not matched to a gene: 1. The CDR3 has 13 residues. Germline V gives CDR1 SGHRS, CDR2 YFSETQ. This chain's CDR3 is CASRTGANTEAFF. In nucleotides, the CDR3 is TGCGCCAGCAGGACAGGGGCGAACACTGAAGCTTTCTTT.

V usage is TRBV5-1 and J usage is TRBJ2-6; weak D call: TRBD1 (7 bases). CDR3 length: 19 residues. Germline CDR1 is SGHRS and CDR2 is YFSETQ. The V and J ends lost 0 bases and 3 bases respectively, with 19 bases between them. The CDR3 sequence: CASSLARGTANFGANVLTF. The CDR3 nucleotides read TGCGCCAGCAGCTTGGCCCGCGGGACAGCGAATTTTGGGGCCAACGTCCTGACTTTC.

This chain uses TRBV5-5 with TRBJ1-2, with D perhaps TRBD1 (6 bases). Trimming removed 0 bases at V and 4 bases at J, with 7 bases between. Germline V gene data show CDR1 as SGHKS and CDR2 as YYEKEE (reference sequence). The CDR3 consists of 13 residues. The DNA for the CDR3 is TGTGCCAGCAGCTTGGGGACAGTCTATGGCTACACCTTC. It encodes CASSLGTVYGYTF.

The CDR3 loop reads CASSFAQGIRGGYTF. CDR3 in DNA: TGCGCCAGCAGCTTCGCCCAGGGGATCAGGGGAGGCTACACCTTC. This chain connects TRBV5-1 to TRBJ1-2; D possibly corresponds to TRBD1 (6 bases). The CDR3 has 15 residues. V shed 2 bases and J shed 8 bases, with 19 bases lying between them. Germline V gives CDR1 SGHRS, CDR2 YFSETQ.

The chain links TRBV19 to TRBJ1-4, with 8 bases fitting TRBD1. The CDR3 consists of 16 residues. V lost 6 bases to trimming and J lost 0 bases; unmatched junction nucleotides: 6. The germline gives CDR1 LNHDA, CDR2 SQIVND (reference sequence). CDR3 sequence: CASSDRGGATNEKLFF. The CDR3 DNA sequence: TGTGCCAGTAGCGACAGGGGAGGTGCAACTAATGAAAAACTGTTTTTT.